A selection of T cell receptor beta chains follows, all from one sample in a study of blood T cell repertoires in COVID-19. Sequencing used immunoSEQ multiplex PCR; TCRdb keeps in-frame clones, though not all of them. The repertoire holds 75,000 to 100,000 clones, with approximately 77% as singletons. The sample taken for sequencing was peripheral blood. Receptor source: an elderly woman with acute or convalescent COVID-19. CDR3s include the opening cysteine and the closing phenylalanine or tryptophan. The D gene is left open where the match is weak. The size entry is marked missing in some rows and otherwise reads once, few, many or a size class.

d_call j_call v_call clone_size cdr3_nt cdr3_aa
TRBD1 TRBJ1-1 TRBV18 . TGTGCCAGCTCACCATCAACAGGGGGCAGAGGTCAGCCTGAAGCTTTCTTT CASSPSTGGRGQPEAFF
. TRBJ1-1 TRBV6-5 . TGTGCCAGCAGCAGGTCGAACACTGAAGCTTTCTTT CASSRSNTEAFF
TRBD1 TRBJ2-3 TRBV5-1 . TGCGCCAGCAGCCCTCAGCCAAGGGACAGGGGGACAGATACGCAGTATTTT CASSPQPRDRGTDTQYF
. TRBJ1-1 TRBV7-9 . TGTGCCAGCAGCTTTTCGACTGAAGCTTTCTTT CASSFSTEAFF
TRBD2 TRBJ2-3 TRBV3-1/TRBV3-2 . TGTGCCAGCAGCGCGACTAGCGGTGCAGATACGCAGTATTTT CASSATSGADTQYF
. TRBJ2-7 TRBV6-2/TRBV6-3 . TGTGCCAGCAGTTTGCGGGATCACGAGCAGTACTTC CASSLRDHEQYF
. TRBJ2-3 TRBV30 . TGTGCCTGGAGCCCTACAGATACGCAGTATTTT CAWSPTDTQYF
. TRBJ2-7 TRBV6-6 . TGTGCCAGCAGTCAAACGGGGGAGCAGTACTTC CASSQTGEQYF
TRBD1 TRBJ2-5 TRBV11-3 . TGTGCCAGCAGCGTAGGGGGACAGCCCCAAGAGACCCAGTACTTC CASSVGGQPQETQYF
. TRBJ1-5 TRBV29-1 few TGCAGCGTTGGGGTGGGCGGGAATCAGCCCCAGCATTTT CSVGVGGNQPQHF
TRBD1 TRBJ1-3 TRBV6-5 . TGTGCCAGCAGTCCGACAGGGTTTCGAAACACCATATATTTT CASSPTGFRNTIYF
. TRBJ1-4 TRBV20-1 few TGCAGTGCCAGGGGTGGCGAAAAACTGTTTTTT CSARGGEKLFF
TRBD1 TRBJ2-2 TRBV7-7 . TGTGCTAGCAGCGTGACAGGGGGGACCACCGGGGAGCTGTTTTTT CASSVTGGTTGELFF
TRBD2 TRBJ2-3 TRBV7-9 . TGTGCCAGCGGGCGGGGGGATACGCAGTATTTT CASGRGDTQYF
. TRBJ1-1 TRBV5-1 . TGCGCCAGCAGCTCCAGGGGCACTGAAGCTTTCTTT CASSSRGTEAFF
TRBD1 TRBJ1-5 TRBV14 . TGTGCCAGCGACAGGGGAAGTCAGCCCCAGCATTTT CASDRGSQPQHF
. TRBJ1-1 TRBV5-1 once TGCGCCAGCAGACCCGGACAGACGAACACTGAAGCTTTCTTT CASRPGQTNTEAFF
TRBD2 TRBJ2-7 TRBV5-1 few TGCGCCAGCAGCCAGACAGCGGGGATAGGTTACGAGCAGTACTTC CASSQTAGIGYEQYF
. TRBJ2-1 TRBV19 once TGTGCCAGTAGTACCGGGACTAATGAGCAGTTCTTC CASSTGTNEQFF
. TRBJ1-1 TRBV29-1 . TGCAGCGTTAGTGAACAGTCCACTGAAGCTTTCTTT CSVSEQSTEAFF
TRBD1 TRBJ1-2 TRBV27 . TGTGCCAGCAGTTTCCACAGGGGGCTAGGCTATGGCTACACCTTC CASSFHRGLGYGYTF
. TRBJ1-5 TRBV6-1 once TGTGCCAGCAGTGAACAAGGGGTCGGGAATCAGCCCCAGCATTTT CASSEQGVGNQPQHF
. TRBJ1-5 TRBV28 . TGTGCCACCGACACAGGGTTACAGCCCCAGCATTTT CATDTGLQPQHF
TRBD1 TRBJ2-7 TRBV5-1 . TGCGCCAGCAGCCAACTGGGGACAGGTTCCTACGAGCAGTACTTC CASSQLGTGSYEQYF
. TRBJ2-7 TRBV10-3 . TGTGCCATCGCCCCGGAGAAGTCCGCCTACGAGCAGTACTTC CAIAPEKSAYEQYF
TRBD1 TRBJ1-2 TRBV19 . TGTGCCAGTAGCCGAATAGAGGGGGCCACCAACTATGGCTACACCTTC CASSRIEGATNYGYTF
TRBD2 TRBJ2-7 TRBV27 . TGTGCCAGCAGTTTATGGTCTAGCGGTAACTACGAGCAGTACTTC CASSLWSSGNYEQYF
TRBD1 TRBJ1-2 TRBV5-6 . TGTGCCAGCAGCTTGCAGGGGGCTAGCTATGGCTACACCTTC CASSLQGASYGYTF
TRBD2 TRBJ2-7 TRBV7-2 . TGTGCCAGCAGCTTAATCATCGGGGGGGGAGGCTACGAGCAGTACTTC CASSLIIGGGGYEQYF
. TRBJ1-2 TRBV19 . TGTGCCAGTAGTATAGGGGCCAGGCCCGGCGGCTACACCTTC CASSIGARPGGYTF
. TRBJ1-1 TRBV5-8 . TGTGCCAGCAGCTTAAGTTACAGGGACACTGAAGCTTTCTTT CASSLSYRDTEAFF